This T cell receptor (beta chain) was captured in a study of monozygotic twins with cystic fibrosis. With 4 bases removed from V and 4 bases from J, the gap between germline ends came to 18 bases. Germline lookup yields CDR1 LNHDA and CDR2 SQIVND (reference sequence). The CDR3 extends over 16 amino acids. Study-level findings and limits: Nucleotide-identical clonotype sharing was significantly higher within monozygotic CF twin pairs than between unrelated CF individuals. Co-twins had the most similar V usage for 13 of 16 pairs, J for 8. The repertoire was suggested to be naive-dominated, clonality median around 0.0089.

Clones were sequenced by immunoSEQ multiplex PCR, and TCRdb holds only the in-frame ones, with some missing. The sample has about 20,000 clones, more than 80% seen once. As to this clone: Its specificity is not known.

Sequencing used blood. The chain joins TRBV19 to TRBJ2-3; D is possibly TRBD2 (5 bases). This TCR was sampled from a girl aged 2-10 years with cystic fibrosis. The CDR3 DNA reads as TGTGCCAGTAGTAGATCGCCTTTCACGGGGTCAGATACGCAGTATTTT. It specifies CASSRSPFTGSDTQYF.